The text below deals with one T cell receptor (beta chain). The sample originates from a study of early T cells in non-severe SARS-CoV-2 infection. As part of library construction, unique molecular identifiers were attached to individual cDNA molecules. A single record per CDR3 protein comes from TCRdb applying MiXCR to the 5' RACE reads. The profile shows approximately 110,000 distinct CDR3 sequences, 15% of them singletons. CDR1 is SNHLY, CDR2 FYNNEI, per germline. The CDR3 covers 14 residues. V dropped 2 bases and J dropped 3; count of bases not matched to a gene: 3. The sequencing input was whole blood. This chain connects TRBV2 to TRBJ1-1, with 7 bases fitting TRBD1. The TCR comes from an adult who was a healthcare worker with PCR-confirmed SARS-CoV-2 infection or an uninfected control (not recorded which). The CDR3 sequence is CASSERDSYTEAFF. The CDR3 DNA reads TGTGCCAGCAGTGAAAGGGACAGCTACACTGAAGCTTTCTTT.